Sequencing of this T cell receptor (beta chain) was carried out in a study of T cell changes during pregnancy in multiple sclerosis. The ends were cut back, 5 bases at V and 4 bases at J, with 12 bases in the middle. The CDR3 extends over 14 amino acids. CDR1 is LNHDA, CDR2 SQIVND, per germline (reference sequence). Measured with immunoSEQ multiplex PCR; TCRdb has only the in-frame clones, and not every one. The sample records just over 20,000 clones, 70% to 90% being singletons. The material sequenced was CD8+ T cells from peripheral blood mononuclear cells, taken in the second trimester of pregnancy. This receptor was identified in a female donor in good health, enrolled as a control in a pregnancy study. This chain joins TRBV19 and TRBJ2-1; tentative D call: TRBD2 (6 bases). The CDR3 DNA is TGTGCCAGTAGTCACGGAGGGTCATACAATGAGCAGTTCTTC. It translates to CASSHGGSYNEQFF.